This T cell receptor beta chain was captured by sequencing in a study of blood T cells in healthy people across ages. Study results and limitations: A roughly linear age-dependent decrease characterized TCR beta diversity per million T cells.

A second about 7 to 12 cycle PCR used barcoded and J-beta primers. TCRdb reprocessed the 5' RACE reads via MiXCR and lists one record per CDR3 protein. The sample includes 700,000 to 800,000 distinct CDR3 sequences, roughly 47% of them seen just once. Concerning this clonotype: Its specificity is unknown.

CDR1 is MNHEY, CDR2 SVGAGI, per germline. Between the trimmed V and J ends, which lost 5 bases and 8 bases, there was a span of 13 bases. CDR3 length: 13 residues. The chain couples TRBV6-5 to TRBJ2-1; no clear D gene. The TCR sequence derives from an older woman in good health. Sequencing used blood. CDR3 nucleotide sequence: TGTGCCAGCAGTGACCAGGTGCTCGATGAGCAGTTCTTC. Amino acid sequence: CASSDQVLDEQFF.